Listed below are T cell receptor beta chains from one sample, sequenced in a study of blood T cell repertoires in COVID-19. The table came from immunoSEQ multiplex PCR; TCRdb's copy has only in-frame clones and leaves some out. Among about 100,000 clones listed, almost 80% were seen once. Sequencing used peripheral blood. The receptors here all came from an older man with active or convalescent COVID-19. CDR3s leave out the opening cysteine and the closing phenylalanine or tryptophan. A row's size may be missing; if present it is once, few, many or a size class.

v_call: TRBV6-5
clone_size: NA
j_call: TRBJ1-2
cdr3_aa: ASGRQDRAGGYT

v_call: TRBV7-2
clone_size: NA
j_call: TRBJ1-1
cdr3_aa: ASSRGAKQTEAF

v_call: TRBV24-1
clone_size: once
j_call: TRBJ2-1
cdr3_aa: ATSDPGLAGGNEQF

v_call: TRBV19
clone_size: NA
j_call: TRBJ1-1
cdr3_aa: ASSARDPGDTEAF

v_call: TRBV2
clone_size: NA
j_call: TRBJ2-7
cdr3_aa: ASMRGTESSYEQY

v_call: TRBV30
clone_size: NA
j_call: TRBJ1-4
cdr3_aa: AWSVGTGIEKLF

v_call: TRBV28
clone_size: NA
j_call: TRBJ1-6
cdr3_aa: ASSPPTGRYNSPLH

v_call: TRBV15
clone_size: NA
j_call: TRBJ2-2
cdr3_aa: ATSRPGLAGKNTGELF

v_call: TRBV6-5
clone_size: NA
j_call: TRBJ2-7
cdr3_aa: ASRDSLYEQY

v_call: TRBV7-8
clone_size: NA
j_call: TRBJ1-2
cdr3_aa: ASSLAGTGNGYT

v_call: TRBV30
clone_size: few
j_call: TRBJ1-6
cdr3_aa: AWSTGIPGNSPLH

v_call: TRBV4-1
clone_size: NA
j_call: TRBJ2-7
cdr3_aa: ASSPRDSFTYEQY

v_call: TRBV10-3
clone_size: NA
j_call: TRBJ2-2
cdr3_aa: AISEGQGPANTGELF

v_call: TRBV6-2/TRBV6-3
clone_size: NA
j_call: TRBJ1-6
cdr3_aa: ASSYSLNSLY

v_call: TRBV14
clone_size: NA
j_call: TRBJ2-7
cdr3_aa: ASSRLGAGRSYEQY

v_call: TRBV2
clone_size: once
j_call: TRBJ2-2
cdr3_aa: ASHPGVGTGELF

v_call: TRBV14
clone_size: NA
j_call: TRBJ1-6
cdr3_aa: ASSWFDTFNSPLH

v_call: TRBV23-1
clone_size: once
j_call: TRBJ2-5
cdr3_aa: ASSSHPRQGRGQETQY

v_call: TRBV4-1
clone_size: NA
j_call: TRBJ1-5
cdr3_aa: ASSRGQGSNQPQH

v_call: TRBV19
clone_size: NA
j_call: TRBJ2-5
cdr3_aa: ASSETGSVETQY

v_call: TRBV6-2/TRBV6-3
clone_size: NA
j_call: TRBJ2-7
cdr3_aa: ASSYPLAGAHEQY

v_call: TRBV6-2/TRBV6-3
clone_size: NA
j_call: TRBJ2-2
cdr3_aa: ASSYSGTGTGELF

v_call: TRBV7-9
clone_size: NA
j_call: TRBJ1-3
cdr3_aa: ASSLSGRENLGNTIY

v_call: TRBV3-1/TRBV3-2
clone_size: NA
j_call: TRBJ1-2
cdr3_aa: ASSLTGGGNYGYT